Included here is one T cell receptor beta chain sequence, with context. The sample belongs to a study of blood T cell repertoires in COVID-19. CDR1 and CDR2 from the germline V gene are LGHNA and YNFKEQ. The CDR3 has 14 residues. The V and J ends lost 0 bases and 11 bases, in that order; junction bases with no gene match: 8. Clones were read by immunoSEQ multiplex PCR, and TCRdb kept only the in-frame ones, dropping some. The data contain 150,000 to 200,000 clones, 85% of them singletons. Sequencing was carried out using peripheral blood. The J gene is TRBJ1-1, the V gene TRBV4-2; 8 nucleotides line up with TRBD1. This sequence originates from a human donor with acute or convalescent COVID-19. The donor label of this sample is uncertain. The CDR3 coding sequence is TGTGCCAGCAGCCAAGATGGGAAACAGGGGGGTGCTTTCTTT. Amino acid sequence: CASSQDGKQGGAFF.